This T cell receptor beta chain is from a study of blood T cells in healthy people across ages (dated by TCRdb to between 2014 and 2016). Notes on the research overall: In model experiments, roughly one uniquely barcoded TCR beta cDNA molecule per two T cells was captured by template switching. To track age-related changes in TCR beta repertoire diversity, the study relied on deep sequencing normalized with unique cDNA molecular identifiers. The donors were divided into four age groups: young (average approximately 15 years), middle-aged (approximately 42), aged (about 61) and long-lived (82). To avoid experimental bias, donors of different ages were randomly spread across the sequencing lanes. Using the same blood draw, the study looked at two additional independent replicas of 1 million unique cDNA reads for two donors, one aged 18 to 30 and the other aged 80 or older.

As regards this clonotype: Its antigen is unknown. No clone much larger than this one lies a single base away; base qualities are absent.

Findings and caveats that apply to the study as a whole: Compared with the aged group, the long-lived group had more naive CD4+ T cells, fewer expanded clones and increased TCR diversity, suggesting age selection. Donor CMV infection status was unknown, potentially confounding age-related changes in expanded clonotypes. Observed TCR beta diversity per million T cells fell roughly linearly with age, and a significant reduction was already apparent by age around 39. Estimates of total diversity based on one million sequenced T cells were regarded as lower bounds and as underestimates. Observed TCR beta diversity correlated strongly with the percentage of naive T cells measured by flow cytometry. Bulk unsorted PBMC profiling prevented conclusive comparison of naive and antigen-experienced compartments.

The method was 5' RACE. Sequencing used an Illumina HiSeq 2500. A second PCR of roughly 7 to 12 cycles was run with a J-beta primer mix and a sample-barcoded 5' primer. Each TCR beta cDNA molecule received a unique molecular identifier from a template-switch 5' adaptor carrying 12 random nucleotides. Each sample yielded at least 3 million CDR3-containing paired-end reads. First-strand cDNA synthesis was performed from all RNA using the Mint cDNA synthesis kit, with priming by a TRBC-specific oligonucleotide. Following uracil-DNA glycosylase treatment, all cDNA underwent a first 18-cycle PCR with the universal primers M1SS and BC2_uni_R. On the study's bioinformatics: Normalization of each sample was performed by random selection of 1 million high-quality reads, each carrying a distinct molecular identifier. Reads with shared molecular identifiers were discarded instead of being binned into consensus sequences. MiTCR, with a Q25 quality threshold and the strictest error-elimination algorithm, was used for CDR3 identification, clonotype clustering and error correction. A nonparametric unseen species model using Euler transformation provided a lower-bound estimate of total TCR beta diversity. In-frame beta chains were kept once TCRdb had trimmed the public reads at Q25 with fastp and called clones with MiXCR. Here each entry gathers all rows of one CDR3 protein and keeps the most common genes and DNA. The V and J calls were not made by the authors but by TCRdb's processing. The sample table lists about 570,000 distinct CDR3 sequences, 25% to 30% of them with a count of one. The ten largest clones take up less than 20% of the sample.

Counted from cysteine to phenylalanine, this CDR3 has 13 amino acids. The kept DNA is CDR3 alone, 39 bases in frame from the first base. The germline V gene specifies SGHTA as CDR1 and FQGNSA as CDR2. V lost 5 bases and J lost 5 bases; the stretch between them is 12 bases long. Systemically healthy Caucasian individuals from Russia, roughly 40 in total and aged about 6 to 95 years, were included as donors. About 10 milliliters of peripheral blood were collected from each donor into EDTA-treated Vacutainer tubes. Ficoll-Paque density-gradient centrifugation was used to isolate PBMCs, with at least 6 million obtained per sample. Total RNA was extracted from PBMCs with Trizol reagent, with at least 6 micrograms obtained per sample. For every donor, flow cytometry on a PBMC aliquot measured the percentage of naive CD45RAhigh/CD27high T cells.

Sequencing used blood. This sequence was found in a woman between 70 and 85 years old in good health. The chain couples TRBV7-2 to TRBJ2-5; 5 matching bases give a weak D call of TRBD2. The DNA sequence is given as TGTGCCAGCAGCGTACTAGACGGGGAGACCCAGTACTTC. Its translation is CASSVLDGETQYF. Reference TRBV7-2 and TRBJ2-5 genes cover what lies past the CDR3, so the full variable domain is GAGVSQSPSNKVTEKGKDVELRCDPISGHTALYWYRQSLGQGLEFLIYFQGNSAPDKSGLPSDRFSAERTGGSVSTLTIQRTQQEDSAVYLCASSVLDGETQYFGPGTRLLVL.